This TCR beta chain was captured by sequencing in a study of T cell responses to AZD1222 COVID-19 vaccine (dated by TCRdb to the early 2020s). About the investigation overall: AZD1222 recipients given second doses at about 4 weeks or at about 12 weeks were pooled, since spike-specific TCR depth and breadth were not found to differ between the two schedules. TCR sequencing covered approximately 230 trial participants: nearly 210 given two doses of AZD1222 and approximately 26 given two doses of MenACWY control vaccine. Enrollment into the trials was organized by age into subgroups of 18-55, 56-69 and 70-plus years, and those subgroups contained roughly 150, 30 and 60 TCR-sequenced participants, respectively.

General study outcomes and caveats: Participants were mostly white British, with more females than males. The authors suggested clonal diversity may have been underestimated. CD4 TCRs associated with the vaccine covered the entire spike protein, and the dominant responses were in regions 160-218 and 743-854. The 56-69-year group was small, and its depth increase did not reach significance, likely because of low power. Reportedly, close to half of the unique spike-specific TCRs recognized epitopes lying outside the regions that are mutated in the B.1.351 and B.1.1.7 variants. Conclusions about previously exposed vaccinees were limited because only a handful of AZD1222 recipients were SARS-CoV-2 seropositive at baseline. Because no day 14 peak-response samples were available, repertoires were characterized only after the peak T cell response. Spike-specific TCR breadth and depth rose significantly after two AZD1222 doses compared with day 0 and with MenACWY recipients.

The germline V gene supplies CDR1 ENHRY and CDR2 SYGVKD. The CDR3 contains 15 residues, cysteine and phenylalanine counted. Of the read, only the CDR3 DNA is kept; its 45 bases are in frame from base 1. From V the trimming removes 3 bases and from J it removes 6 bases, while the gene matches leave 7 bases of the junction unaccounted for. The CDR3 regions of human TCRbeta chains were analyzed by immunosequencing. For the original study's pipeline: Repertoire TCRs were matched against a reference library of SARS-CoV-2-specific TCRs generated with the MIRA antigen-specificity platform. Breadth meant the fraction of unique TCRs that were SARS-CoV-2-associated, whereas depth meant the fraction of total T cells that were SARS-CoV-2-associated. Using the MIRA data, each spike-specific TCR was mapped to the spike region that the TCR reacts to and placed in a CD4 or CD8 class. Log10-transformed breadth and depth values were compared by one-way ANOVA with Sidak's multiple comparisons tests. Held by TCRdb, this immuneACCESS table contains in-frame sequences only and omits some clones. Under half of the omission traces to an unresolved V gene where checked; the cause of the rest is unknown. The V and J calls and the clone size are those of that table, but D and trimming were determined from the DNA. This sample lists 70,000 to 95,000 clones; around 81% were detected once. Less than 25% of the sample is held by the ten biggest clonotypes.

Sample time point, as interpreted from the label and publication: baseline before first vaccination. Vaccinee samples were obtained from the UK trials COV001 and COV002, which included a single-blind randomized controlled phase 2/3 trial of AZD1222 (ChAdOx1 nCoV-19) in healthy adults. For TCRbeta chain sequencing, PBMC samples from trial participants were taken at day 0 and at day 28 after the second dose. Notes on this clone: Its antigen is not yet known. Base-call qualities are not available, and no considerably larger clone is one nucleotide away.

The rearranged segments are TRBV10-3 and TRBJ1-2, with 10 bases aligning to TRBD1. The sequence derives from an adult in good health. The source material was peripheral blood, sampled on day 0 of AZD1222 vaccination. At the DNA level, the sequence is TGTGCCATCAGTGATTGGGACAGGGGCCGGGATGGCTACACCTTC. It translates to CAISDWDRGRDGYTF.